Given below is one TCR beta chain in context. Antigen unknown. The data belong to a study of cytomegalovirus exposure and HLA in healthy donors. Study results and caveats: Rare TCR sequences predominated, though certain public TCRs were found in many donors. Subsequent analysis of the 120 or so validation repertoires found a tendency for first-cohort TCR clusters to co-occur.

The V gene end was trimmed by 4 bases and the J gene end by 2 bases; junction bases not matched to a gene: 3. Germline CDR1 reads SGHRS; CDR2 reads YFSETQ. CDR3 size: 14 residues. This table comes from immunoSEQ multiplex PCR, and its TCRdb copy is limited to in-frame clones, with some not included. The data hold 150,000 to 200,000 clones, with approximately 80% observed a single time. The TCR originated in a man between 25 and 39 years old in good health and CMV-seropositive. Sequencing was performed on PBMCs. The chain carries TRBV5-1 and TRBJ1-3; the match to TRBD1 covers 7 bases. CDR3 coding DNA: TGCGCCAGCAGCCCCAGGGGGACTGGAAACACCATATATTTT. It encodes CASSPRGTGNTIYF.